The rows below give T cell receptor beta chains drawn from one sample of a study of blood T cell repertoires in COVID-19. TCRdb's copy holds only in-frame clones and misses some; the assay was immunoSEQ multiplex PCR. The table shows roughly 300,000 clones, with more than 90% occurring only once. The sample consisted of PBMCs or T cells enriched from blood (not recorded which). These receptors all stem from a woman in her 30s who had recovered from COVID-19. Each CDR3 is given with its conserved first and last residue. Each record gives: V gene, clone size, D gene, J gene, CDR3 protein, CDR3 DNA. The D gene is left open where the match is weak. Part of the rows lack a size; the others show once, few, many or a class for expanded clones.

>TRBV7-2|NA|NA|TRBJ1-5
CASSLAQGQPQHF
TGTGCCAGCAGCTTAGCCCAGGGACAGCCCCAGCATTTT
>TRBV7-8|few|TRBD2|TRBJ2-5
CASKPLSGVLTETQYF
TGTGCCAGCAAACCCTTAAGCGGGGTTCTCACAGAGACCCAGTACTTC
>TRBV28|NA|NA|TRBJ2-7
CASSWTGRADEQYF
TGTGCCAGCAGTTGGACAGGGAGGGCGGACGAGCAGTACTTC
>TRBV5-1|NA|NA|TRBJ2-1
CASSVQTIDEQFF
TGCGCCAGCAGCGTACAGACGATCGATGAGCAGTTCTTC
>TRBV11-2|NA|NA|TRBJ1-1
CASSPTPGMRAFF
TGTGCCAGCAGCCCAACGCCGGGGATGCGAGCTTTCTTT
>TRBV11-2|NA|TRBD1|TRBJ1-2
CASSLGQANYGYTF
TGTGCCAGCAGCTTGGGACAGGCTAACTATGGCTACACCTTC
>TRBV5-1|NA|TRBD1|TRBJ2-1
CASSFQGANEQFF
TGCGCCAGCAGCTTCCAGGGGGCTAATGAGCAGTTCTTC
>TRBV5-4|NA|TRBD1|TRBJ2-4
CASSRGQGIAKNIQYF
TGTGCCAGCAGCCGCGGACAGGGGATAGCCAAAAACATTCAGTACTTC
>TRBV7-9|NA|NA|TRBJ2-3
CASSPRGPTGDTQYF
TGTGCCAGCAGCCCGCGGGGCCCCACGGGAGATACGCAGTATTTT
>TRBV28|NA|NA|TRBJ1-6
CASSSSSGGQGIWALHF
TGTGCCAGCAGTTCCTCCTCGGGGGGGCAGGGAATTTGGGCCCTCCACTTT
>TRBV27|NA|TRBD1|TRBJ1-2
CASSSRQGAGGYTF
TGTGCCAGCAGTTCTCGACAGGGGGCGGGTGGCTACACCTTC
>TRBV12-3/TRBV12-4|NA|TRBD1|TRBJ1-1
CASSYRGRTEAFF
TGTGCCAGCAGTTACAGGGGAAGGACTGAAGCTTTCTTT
>TRBV6-1|NA|NA|TRBJ2-7
CASSEPGPTYEQYF
TGTGCCAGCAGTGAACCAGGCCCGACCTACGAGCAGTACTTC
>TRBV5-1|NA|NA|TRBJ1-1
CASSLRVGAGNTEAFF
TGCGCCAGCAGCTTGAGGGTAGGAGCGGGAAACACTGAAGCTTTCTTT
>TRBV28|NA|TRBD1|TRBJ2-7
CASRGSGTGVYEQYF
TGTGCCAGCAGAGGAAGTGGGACAGGGGTCTACGAGCAGTACTTC
>TRBV3-1/TRBV3-2|NA|TRBD1|TRBJ2-7
CASPNRDRGSYEQYF
TGTGCCAGCCCCAACAGGGACAGGGGCTCCTACGAGCAGTACTTC
>TRBV19|NA|TRBD1|TRBJ1-2
CASSTRQGGYTF
TGTGCCAGTAGTACCCGACAGGGGGGCTACACCTTC
>TRBV29-1|NA|TRBD1|TRBJ1-2
CSAPTGVSGYTF
TGCAGCGCTCCGACAGGGGTGAGTGGCTACACCTTC
>TRBV2|NA|TRBD2|TRBJ2-1
CASSDRAGGSYNEQFF
TGTGCCAGCAGTGATCGAGCGGGAGGATCCTACAATGAGCAGTTCTTC
>TRBV4-3|NA|NA|TRBJ1-4
CASSQVGEEKLFF
TGCGCCAGCAGCCAAGTCGGGGAAGAAAAACTGTTTTTT
>TRBV18|NA|NA|TRBJ1-3
CASSTPLMTASGNTIYF
TGTGCCAGCTCAACTCCTCTAATGACAGCCTCTGGAAACACCATATATTTT
>TRBV6-5|NA|TRBD1|TRBJ2-7
CASRRGQGPAYEQYF
TGTGCCAGCAGGAGGGGGCAGGGGCCGGCCTACGAGCAGTACTTC
>TRBV9|NA|NA|TRBJ2-3
CASSVDPGMDTQYF
TGTGCCAGCAGCGTAGACCCGGGGATGGATACGCAGTATTTT
>TRBV4-1|NA|NA|TRBJ2-7
CASSQGLLPGEQYF
TGCGCCAGCAGCCAAGGACTCCTCCCCGGCGAGCAGTACTTC
>TRBV28|NA|TRBD1|TRBJ1-4
CASRSTGGMDSEKLFF
TGTGCCAGCAGATCGACAGGGGGCATGGATAGTGAAAAACTGTTTTTT
>TRBV7-7|NA|NA|TRBJ2-2
CASSSDIGELFF
TGTGCTAGCAGCTCTGACATTGGGGAGCTGTTTTTT
>TRBV7-9|NA|NA|TRBJ1-2
CASSPIYGYTF
TGTGCCAGCAGCCCAATTTATGGCTACACCTTC
>TRBV4-3|once|TRBD1|TRBJ2-7
CASSQDPGTDYEQYF
TGCGCCAGCAGCCAAGATCCCGGGACAGACTACGAGCAGTACTTC
>TRBV21-1|NA|NA|TRBJ2-5
CASSKALERGIQETQYF
TGTGCCAGCAGCAAAGCTCTCGAGCGGGGGATCCAAGAGACCCAGTACTTC
>TRBV28|NA|NA|TRBJ1-5
CASSPQTGPDQPQHF
TGTGCCAGCAGTCCCCAAACAGGGCCTGATCAGCCCCAGCATTTT
>TRBV27|NA|NA|TRBJ2-1
CASSPRGVNEQFF
TGTGCCAGCAGTCCCCGAGGAGTGAATGAGCAGTTCTTC
>TRBV5-1|NA|NA|TRBJ1-1
CASSEGRENTEAFF
TGCGCCAGCTCCGAGGGGAGGGAGAACACTGAAGCTTTCTTT
>TRBV7-9|few|TRBD1|TRBJ1-1
CASTPGTGVLGTEAFF
TGTGCCAGCACCCCCGGGACAGGGGTTCTGGGCACTGAAGCTTTCTTT
>TRBV15|NA|NA|TRBJ2-3
CATSTDSRTDTQYF
TGTGCCACCAGCACGGACAGTCGCACAGATACGCAGTATTTT
>TRBV7-2|NA|TRBD2|TRBJ2-3
CASSSRTSGSTDTQYF
TGTGCCAGCAGCTCCCGGACTAGCGGAAGCACAGATACGCAGTATTTT
>TRBV2|NA|NA|TRBJ1-4
CASKRATTHEKLFF
TGTGCCAGCAAGAGGGCGACGACACACGAAAAACTGTTTTTT
>TRBV19|NA|NA|TRBJ1-1
CATSTGLNTEAFF
TGTGCCACCTCGACAGGACTGAACACTGAAGCTTTCTTT
>TRBV12-3/TRBV12-4|once|NA|TRBJ2-3
CASSFVYGQYF
TGTGCCAGCAGTTTTGTATACGGGCAGTATTTT
>TRBV18|once|TRBD1|TRBJ1-1
CASSPNRGYTEAFF
TGTGCCAGCTCACCAAACAGGGGCTACACTGAAGCTTTCTTT
>TRBV21-1|NA|NA|TRBJ1-1
CASMLQGAKNTEAFF
TGTGCCAGCATGTTACAGGGGGCGAAGAACACTGAAGCTTTCTTT
>TRBV10-3|NA|TRBD1|TRBJ1-5
CAITPDRAVQPQHF
TGTGCCATCACCCCAGACAGGGCGGTTCAGCCCCAGCATTTT
>TRBV19|NA|TRBD1|TRBJ1-3
CATTGQGFPFSGNTIYF
TGTGCCACTACGGGACAGGGATTCCCCTTCTCTGGAAACACCATATATTTT
>TRBV3-1/TRBV3-2|NA|TRBD2|TRBJ2-1
CASGTSGDYNEQFF
TGTGCCAGTGGGACTAGCGGGGATTACAATGAGCAGTTCTTC
>TRBV28|NA|NA|TRBJ1-5
CATCDVLGGQPQHF
TGTGCCACCTGTGACGTCCTGGGGGGTCAGCCCCAGCATTTT
>TRBV5-1|NA|TRBD2|TRBJ2-3
CASSQGGSSTDTQYF
TGCGCCAGCAGCCAGGGCGGGAGCAGCACAGATACGCAGTATTTT
>TRBV7-2|NA|NA|TRBJ2-1
CASSPPGPTNEQFF
TGTGCCAGCAGCCCTCCAGGGCCCACCAATGAGCAGTTCTTC
>TRBV28|NA|TRBD1|TRBJ1-5
CASSPTRGTAYQPQHF
TGTGCCAGCAGTCCGACGCGCGGGACAGCTTATCAGCCCCAGCATTTT
>TRBV10-3|NA|NA|TRBJ1-6
CAISRQDDSPLHF
TGTGCCATCAGTAGACAGGACGATTCACCCCTCCACTTT
>TRBV4-2|NA|NA|TRBJ2-7
CASSVQGGRASYEQYF
TGTGCCAGCAGCGTCCAAGGGGGGAGGGCCTCCTACGAGCAGTACTTC
>TRBV4-3|once|NA|TRBJ2-6
CASSQVGQYSGANVLTF
TGCGCCAGCAGCCAAGTGGGGCAGTACTCTGGGGCCAACGTCCTGACTTTC
>TRBV2|NA|NA|TRBJ1-2
CASKGGVQWSGYTF
TGTGCCAGCAAGGGCGGGGTACAATGGAGTGGCTACACCTTC
>TRBV20-1|NA|NA|TRBJ2-7
CSARDFYEQYF
TGCAGTGCTCGGGATTTTTACGAGCAGTACTTC
>TRBV11-2|NA|NA|TRBJ1-1
CASSYPVNTEAFF
TGTGCCAGCAGTTACCCGGTGAACACTGAAGCTTTCTTT
>TRBV18|NA|TRBD1|TRBJ2-3
CASSPAGQGPDTQYF
TGTGCCAGCTCACCAGCCGGACAGGGCCCAGATACGCAGTATTTT
>TRBV5-1|NA|NA|TRBJ2-1
CASRGGGSTRNEQFF
TGCGCCAGCAGAGGTGGAGGATCCACCCGAAATGAGCAGTTCTTC